These 25 T cell receptor beta chains were all obtained from the same sample, sequenced in a study of cytomegalovirus exposure and HLA in healthy donors. The PCR had 60 Vbeta and 13 Jbeta primers. Produced via immunoSEQ multiplex PCR; TCRdb's table is partial and in-frame only. This sample has about 100,000 clones; 50% to 65% occur once, and the top ten carry 3% to 4%. The sample consisted of PBMCs. These receptors all stem from a man aged 25 to 40 in good health and CMV-seropositive.

This clone is a singleton in its sample. This chain uses TRBV4-2 with TRBJ2-7, with 8 nucleotides matching TRBD2. The CDR3 consists of 12 residues. CDR1 and CDR2 from the germline V gene are LGHNA and YNFKEQ. V gave up 4 bases and J gave up 6 bases; unmatched junction bases: 2. The CDR3 region has the DNA TGTGCCAGCAGCCCTCGGGGGGGCGAGCAGTACTTC. It encodes CASSPRGGEQYF.

The J gene is TRBJ1-5, the V gene TRBV27, with 8 bases that match TRBD1. The CDR3 sequence is 14 residues long. Germline CDR1 MNHEY, CDR2 SMNVEV (reference sequence). V was pared by 3 bases and J by 5 bases, with 3 bases of the junction left unmatched. In nucleotides, the CDR3 is TGTGCCAGCAGTTTGAAACAGGGGGATCAGCCCCAGCATTTT. Its translation: CASSLKQGDQPQHF.

J is TRBJ2-3 and V is TRBV13; D might be TRBD2 (5 bases). V gave up 4 bases and J gave up 2 bases, with 19 bases separating them. This CDR3 is built from 17 residues. Germline lookup yields CDR1 PRHDT and CDR2 FYEKMQ (reference sequence). In nucleotides, the CDR3 is TGTGCCAGCAGCTCGAGCGGCATTCACCTACTCACAGATACGCAGTATTTT. It specifies CASSSSGIHLLTDTQYF. Full variable domain (outside the CDR3, taken from reference TRBV13 and TRBJ2-3): AAGVIQSPRHLIKEKRETATLKCYPIPRHDTVYWYQQGPGQDPQFLISFYEKMQSDKGSIPDRFSAQQFSDYHSELNMSSLELGDSALYFCASSSSGIHLLTDTQYFGPGTRLTVL.

The rearrangement joins TRBV6-1 to TRBJ1-6; D may be TRBD1 (6 bases). The CDR3 contains 15 residues. Trimming left V 0 bases short and J 7 bases short, with 10 bases between. The germline gives CDR1 MNHNS, CDR2 SASEGT. The CDR3 spells CASSEAPGVNSPLHF. The CDR3 region has the DNA TGTGCCAGCAGTGAAGCCCCAGGGGTAAATTCACCCCTCCACTTT.

V usage is TRBV6-5 and J usage is TRBJ1-2; TRBD1 might be the D (5 bases). The V and J ends lost 4 bases and 0 bases respectively, with 15 bases between them. The length of the CDR3 is 16 residues. From germline, CDR1 is MNHEY and CDR2 SVGAGI. CDR3 amino acids: CASSLFMTASNYGYTF. The CDR3 DNA sequence: TGTGCCAGCAGTTTATTCATGACAGCGTCTAACTATGGCTACACCTTC.

DNA of the CDR3: TGTGCCAGCAGCCAAGTTAGTTACGGGGGGGCGTACACCGGGGAGCTGTTTTTT. This encodes CASSQVSYGGAYTGELFF. This chain uses TRBV4-2 with TRBJ2-2, with 8 bases aligning to TRBD2. After removal of 1 base from V and 3 bases from J, the junction contained 10 bases not matched to a gene. This CDR3 is built from 18 residues. CDR1 and CDR2 from the germline V gene are LGHNA and YNFKEQ.

The genes are TRBV4-2 and TRBJ1-6; D is ambiguous. V lost 0 bases to trimming and J lost 7 bases, with 13 bases between them. CDR1 and CDR2 (germline): LGHNA, YNFKEQ. This CDR3 contains 16 residues. The CDR3 reads CASSQDYTATNSPLHF. In DNA, the CDR3 is TGTGCCAGCAGCCAAGATTACACAGCCACCAATTCACCCCTCCACTTT.

This clone came up a few times. The chain recombines TRBV7-2 with TRBJ1-5; D is uncertain. The CDR3 totals 13 residues. In germline, CDR1 is SGHTA, CDR2 FQGNSA. V lost 5 bases and J 0 bases, leaving 5 bases between the germline ends. The CDR3 here is CASSRYSNQPQHF. Here the CDR3 DNA reads TGTGCCAGCAGCCGTTATAGCAATCAGCCCCAGCATTTT. The entire variable domain, with the rest obtained from reference TRBV7-2 and TRBJ1-5, is as follows: GAGVSQSPSNKVTEKGKDVELRCDPISGHTALYWYRQSLGQGLEFLIYFQGNSAPDKSGLPSDRFSAERTGGSVSTLTIQRTQQEDSAVYLCASSRYSNQPQHFGDGTRLSIL.

The genes are TRBV5-4 and TRBJ2-7; 8 bases line up with TRBD1. After removal of 4 bases from V and 6 bases from J, the junction contained 6 bases not matched to a gene. Germline V gene data show CDR1 as SGHNT and CDR2 as YYREEE (reference sequence). The CDR3 loop spans 13 amino acids. This CDR3 is CASSVDRGREQYF. The CDR3 DNA reads as TGTGCCAGCAGCGTAGACAGGGGTCGCGAGCAGTACTTC. Based on the CDR3 plus reference TRBV5-4 and TRBJ2-7, the full variable domain is ETGVTQSPTHLIKTRGQQVTLRCSSQSGHNTVSWYQQALGQGPQFIFQYYREEENGRGNFPPRFSGLQFPNYSSELNVNALELDDSALYLCASSVDRGREQYFGPGTRLTVT.

The chain recombines TRBV7-2 with TRBJ1-5, with D uncertain. V was cut by 6 bases and J by 5 bases, with 20 bases left in between. Germline V gives CDR1 SGHTA, CDR2 FQGNSA. The CDR3 has 16 amino acids. The CDR3 coding sequence is TGTGCCAGCAGTCCTCTCTCGGGGTCAGCGGATCAGCCCCAGCATTTT. Its translation: CASSPLSGSADQPQHF.

V gene TRBV5-5 combines with J gene TRBJ2-5; D remains ambiguous. This CDR3 comprises 14 residues. Between the trimmed V and J ends, which lost 3 bases and 0 bases, there was a span of 9 bases. Germline CDR1 is SGHKS and CDR2 is YYEKEE (reference sequence). The CDR3 coding sequence is TGTGCCAGCAGCTCAGACACCAACCAAGAGACCCAGTACTTC. It yields the protein CASSSDTNQETQYF.

A remark on this clone: This CDR3 is also generated by other DNA sequences in the sample. The chain joins TRBV6-5 to TRBJ2-1; D is perhaps TRBD1 (6 bases). Germline V gives CDR1 MNHEY, CDR2 SVGAGI. The CDR3 spans 11 residues. The germline V and J ends were trimmed by 2 bases and 10 bases, with 6 bases remaining between them. The CDR3 coding sequence is TGTGCCAGCAGTTACGGGGGCGAGCAGTTCTTC. This translates into CASSYGGEQFF.

The chain employs TRBV14 and TRBJ1-4, with D perhaps TRBD1 (5 bases). The CDR3 has 14 residues. Trimming removed 2 bases at V and 8 bases at J, with 12 bases between. In germline, CDR1 is SGHDN, CDR2 FVKESK. The CDR3 reads CASSQQGLGEKLFF. As DNA, the CDR3 is TGTGCCAGCAGCCAACAGGGTCTGGGGGAAAAACTGTTTTTT.

The chain has TRBV19 and TRBJ1-1, with TRBD1 matching over 10 bases. Losses at the gene ends were 5 bases for V and 1 base for J; bases not matched to a gene: 10. Germline-derived CDR1 and CDR2 are LNHDA and SQIVND (reference sequence). CDR3 size: 17 residues. CDR3 in DNA: TGTGCCAGTAGTTCGAATCCGGGACAGGGGACGAACACTGAAGCTTTCTTT. Protein product: CASSSNPGQGTNTEAFF.

The V and J genes are TRBV10-3 and TRBJ2-7; tentative D call: TRBD1 (5 bases). The ends were cut back, 0 bases at V and 2 bases at J, with 11 bases in the middle. This CDR3 comprises 15 residues. Germline CDR1 and CDR2: ENHRY and SYGVKD. CDR3 in DNA: TGTGCCATCAGTGAGTCTACAGGCCGTACCTACGAGCAGTACTTC. Translating gives CAISESTGRTYEQYF.

Notes on this clone: The conserved phenylalanine or tryptophan normally closing the CDR3 is absent here, so this likely arose from a read error. The DNA is left out, because the CDR3 cannot be placed on it with certainty; the CDR3 is given as TCRdb lists it. The CDR3 reads CASSPPGQVLPGR. The V gene is TRBV2, the J gene TRBJ2-7; TRBD1, the table's D call, lacks a check against the DNA. Germline V gene data show CDR1 as SNHLY and CDR2 as FYNNEI. The CDR3 extends over 13 residues, inclusive of both ends.

This clone was picked up one time. The chain links TRBV29-1 to TRBJ1-2; 8 bases are a match to TRBD1. The CDR3 totals 13 residues. Germline-derived CDR1 and CDR2 are SQVTM and ANQGSEA. Trimming took 8 bases from V and 5 from J; bases not matched to a gene: 10. CDR3 sequence (DNA): TGCAGCTTTTTGGCGGACAGGGAGTATGGCTACACCTTC. Encoded protein: CSFLADREYGYTF.

V gene TRBV6-1 combines with J gene TRBJ2-7, with 7 bases that match TRBD2. The CDR3 has 15 residues. Trimming took 5 bases from V and 4 from J; bases not matched to a gene: 11. From germline, CDR1 is MNHNS and CDR2 SASEGT. The CDR3 DNA is TGTGCCAGCAGTTTAACAGGACTAGTCCCATACGAGCAGTACTTC. Translation gives CASSLTGLVPYEQYF.

The chain combines TRBV12-5 with TRBJ1-5; D is perhaps TRBD1 (6 bases). The CDR3 loop spans 15 amino acids. Between the trimmed V and J ends, which lost 5 bases and 3 bases, there was a span of 14 bases. CDR1 is LGHNT, CDR2 FRNRAP, per germline. The CDR3 spells CASGPTGSFNQPQHF. CDR3 coding DNA: TGTGCTAGTGGTCCCACAGGGAGCTTCAATCAGCCCCAGCATTTT.

This chain links TRBV18 with TRBJ2-5; D may be TRBD1 (7 bases). Germline V lookup: CDR1 KGHSH, CDR2 LQKENI. The CDR3 extends over 15 amino acids. V lost 2 bases, J lost 2 bases, and 12 bases lay in between. CDR3 DNA: TGTGCCAGCTCACCATTTCAGGGGGGACAAGAGACCCAGTACTTC. It encodes CASSPFQGGQETQYF.

V gene TRBV11-2 combines with J gene TRBJ1-2, with a tentative D call TRBD1 (5 bases). V was pared by 4 bases and J by 2 bases, with 8 bases between. The CDR3 spans 13 residues. Per germline, CDR1 SGHAT and CDR2 FQNNGV. CDR3 in DNA: TGTGCCAGCAGCTCAACAGGCAACTATGGCTACACCTTC. This encodes CASSSTGNYGYTF. Drawing the rest from reference TRBV11-2 and TRBJ1-2, the complete variable domain is EAGVAQSPRYKIIEKRQSVAFWCNPISGHATLYWYQQILGQGPKLLIQFQNNGVVDDSQLPKDRFSAERLKGVDSTLKIQPAKLEDSAVYLCASSSTGNYGYTFGSGTRLTVV.

V usage is TRBV6-5 and J usage is TRBJ2-3; maybe TRBD1 (5 bases). Trimming left V 5 bases short and J 0 bases short, with 9 bases between. In germline, CDR1 is MNHEY, CDR2 SVGAGI. The length of the CDR3 is 14 residues. The CDR3 sequence: CASSRRQSTDTQYF. The CDR3 coding sequence is TGTGCCAGCAGTCGCCGACAGAGCACAGATACGCAGTATTTT.

This clone was counted between two and nine times. The gene calls are TRBV18 and TRBJ2-2, with 11 nucleotides matching TRBD1. Germline CDR1 KGHSH, CDR2 LQKENI. This CDR3 comprises 18 residues. The junction had 9 bases not matched to a gene; V was cut back by 3 bases and J by 3 bases. CDR3 bases: TGTGCCAGCTCACCGAGGACAGGGGGCGCTGGGGACACCGGGGAGCTGTTTTTT. This codes for CASSPRTGGAGDTGELFF.

This rearrangement joins TRBV6-1 to TRBJ1-5; 8 positions match TRBD1. Germline values: CDR1 MNHNS, CDR2 SASEGT. The V gene end was trimmed by 5 bases and the J gene end by 5 bases; junction bases not matched to a gene: 8. The CDR3 extends over 15 amino acids. The CDR3 region is CASSLDRGWDQPQHF. As DNA, the CDR3 is TGTGCCAGCAGTTTAGACAGGGGATGGGATCAGCCCCAGCATTTT.

J is TRBJ2-3 and V is TRBV5-1; D might be TRBD1 (5 bases). Trimming pared 0 bases from V and 1 base from J, leaving 9 bases between. This CDR3 has 15 residues. Looked up from germline, CDR1 is SGHRS and CDR2 is YFSETQ. The CDR3 protein is CASSLGGRGTDTQYF. The CDR3 nucleotides are TGCGCCAGCAGCTTGGGAGGCAGGGGCACAGATACGCAGTATTTT.